One sample yielded the 3 T cell receptor beta chains listed below, sequenced in a study of Ad26.COV2.S vaccination and SARS-CoV-2 variants. Produced via immunoSEQ multiplex PCR; TCRdb's table is partial and in-frame only. The table lists around 450,000 clones, 89% of them singletons. Treatment meaning: over 15 received Ad26.COV2.S at low or high dose, single or two shots; about 5 received placebo; per-sample allocation not given. On day 63 after the first injection, vaccine and placebo recipients gave samples. Material: peripheral blood, obtained in a trial of Ad26.COV2.S vaccine versus placebo. These TCRs come from a person between 18 and 60 years old who received the Ad26.COV2.S COVID-19 vaccine or a placebo.

The chain employs TRBV29-1 and TRBJ1-2, with D perhaps matching TRBD1 (5 bases). V lost 7 bases and J 7 bases, leaving 16 bases between the germline ends. The CDR3 length is 12 residues. CDR1 SQVTM and CDR2 ANQGSEA come from the germline V gene. CDR3 residues: CSGTSGLSGYTF. Written as DNA, the CDR3 is TGCAGCGGAACATCAGGGTTGTCTGGCTACACCTTC.

The rearrangement links TRBV7-8 to TRBJ1-6; D is ambiguous. V lost 2 bases to trimming and J lost 13 bases, with 15 bases between them. Germline V gene sequence: CDR1 SGHVS, CDR2 FQNEAQ. The CDR3 extends over 14 amino acids. This CDR3 is CASSLSPPYEPLHF. CDR3 nucleotides: TGTGCCAGCAGCTTAAGTCCGCCTTATGAGCCCCTCCACTTT.

CDR3 region: CASSQGDLRLAYGYTF. For the CDR3, the DNA is TGTGCCAGCAGCCAAGGTGATCTGAGGTTAGCCTATGGCTACACCTTC. V is TRBV3-1 (or the pseudogene TRBV3-2) and J is TRBJ1-2, with D unclear. V was shortened by 1 base and J by 4 bases, with 16 bases between the two germline ends. CDR3 length: 16 amino acids. The germline V gene has CDR1 LGHDT and CDR2 YNNKEL (reference sequence).